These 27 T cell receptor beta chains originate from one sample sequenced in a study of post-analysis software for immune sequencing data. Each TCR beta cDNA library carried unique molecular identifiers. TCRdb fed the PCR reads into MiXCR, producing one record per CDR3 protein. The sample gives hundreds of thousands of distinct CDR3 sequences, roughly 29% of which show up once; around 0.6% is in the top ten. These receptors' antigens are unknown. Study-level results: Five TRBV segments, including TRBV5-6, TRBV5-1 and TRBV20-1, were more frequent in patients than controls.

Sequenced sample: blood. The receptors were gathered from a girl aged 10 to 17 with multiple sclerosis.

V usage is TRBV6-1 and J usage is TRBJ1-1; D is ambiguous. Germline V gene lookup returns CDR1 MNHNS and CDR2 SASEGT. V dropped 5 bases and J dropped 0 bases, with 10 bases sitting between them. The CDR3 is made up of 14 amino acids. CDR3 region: CASSYNTMNTEAFF. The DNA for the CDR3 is TGTGCCAGCAGTTATAACACCATGAACACTGAAGCTTTCTTT.

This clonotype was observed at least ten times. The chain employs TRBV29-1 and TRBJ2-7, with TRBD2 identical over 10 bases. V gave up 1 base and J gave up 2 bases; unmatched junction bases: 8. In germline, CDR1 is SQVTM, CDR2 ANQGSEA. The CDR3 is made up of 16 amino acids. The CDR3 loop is CSVEGRTSGDPYEQYF. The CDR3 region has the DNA TGCAGCGTTGAAGGGCGGACTAGCGGAGACCCCTACGAGCAGTACTTC.

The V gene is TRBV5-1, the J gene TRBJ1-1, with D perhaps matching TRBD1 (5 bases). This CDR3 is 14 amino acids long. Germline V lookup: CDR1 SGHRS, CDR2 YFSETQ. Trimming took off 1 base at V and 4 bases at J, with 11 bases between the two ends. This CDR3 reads CASSLSTGGTEAFF. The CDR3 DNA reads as TGCGCCAGCAGCTTGTCGACGGGGGGCACTGAAGCTTTCTTT. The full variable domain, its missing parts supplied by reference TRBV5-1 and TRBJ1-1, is KAGVTQTPRYLIKTRGQQVTLSCSPISGHRSVSWYQQTPGQGLQFLFEYFSETQRNKGNFPGRFSGRQFSNSRSEMNVSTLELGDSALYLCASSLSTGGTEAFFGQGTRLTVV.

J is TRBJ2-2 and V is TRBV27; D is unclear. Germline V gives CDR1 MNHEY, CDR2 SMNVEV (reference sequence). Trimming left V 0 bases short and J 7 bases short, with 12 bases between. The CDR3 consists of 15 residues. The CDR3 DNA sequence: TGTGCCAGCAGTTTATCGGCCAGTAACGGCGGGGAGCTGTTTTTT. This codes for CASSLSASNGGELFF.

The CDR3 nucleotides are TGTGCCAGCAGTTACTCAAGCGGTTACCCCACAGATACGCAGTATTTT. Translating gives CASSYSSGYPTDTQYF. The chain carries TRBV6-6 and TRBJ2-3; possibly TRBD2 for D (5 bases). The CDR3 totals 16 residues. V lost 0 bases, J lost 2 bases, and 12 bases lay in between. Per the germline V gene, CDR1 is MNHNY and CDR2 is SVGAGI (reference sequence).

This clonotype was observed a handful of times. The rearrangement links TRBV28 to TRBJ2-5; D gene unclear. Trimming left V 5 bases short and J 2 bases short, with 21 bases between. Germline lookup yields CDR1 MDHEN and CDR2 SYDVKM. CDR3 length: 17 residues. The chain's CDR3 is CASSLPVEYQNQETQYF. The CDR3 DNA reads TGTGCCAGCAGTCTTCCCGTCGAATACCAAAATCAAGAGACCCAGTACTTC.

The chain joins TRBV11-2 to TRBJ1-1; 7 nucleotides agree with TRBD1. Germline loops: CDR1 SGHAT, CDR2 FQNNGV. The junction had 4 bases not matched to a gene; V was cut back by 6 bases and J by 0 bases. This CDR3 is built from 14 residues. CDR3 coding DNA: TGTGCCAGCAGAGTGACAGGGATGAACACTGAAGCTTTCTTT. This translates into CASRVTGMNTEAFF.

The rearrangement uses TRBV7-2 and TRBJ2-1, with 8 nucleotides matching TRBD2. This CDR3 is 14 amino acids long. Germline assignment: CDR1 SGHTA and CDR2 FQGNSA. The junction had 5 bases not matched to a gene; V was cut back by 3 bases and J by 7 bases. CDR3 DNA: TGTGCCAGCAGCTTCGGGACTAGGGGGAATGAGCAGTTCTTC. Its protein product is CASSFGTRGNEQFF.

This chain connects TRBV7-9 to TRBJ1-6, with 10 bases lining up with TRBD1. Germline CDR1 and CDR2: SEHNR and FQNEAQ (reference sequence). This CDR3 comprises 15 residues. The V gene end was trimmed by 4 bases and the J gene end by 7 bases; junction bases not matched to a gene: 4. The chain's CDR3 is CASSWGTGANSPLHF. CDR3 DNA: TGTGCCAGCAGCTGGGGGACAGGGGCGAATTCACCCCTCCACTTT.

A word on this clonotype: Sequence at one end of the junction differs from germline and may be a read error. The CDR3 loop is CASSSGSGGRIVYGYAF. The CDR3 coding sequence is TGTGCCAGCAGTTCGGGGTCAGGGGGGCGGATTGTCTATGGCTACGCCTTC. The gene calls are TRBV27 and TRBJ1-2; 7 nucleotides agree with TRBD1. Germline V gives CDR1 MNHEY, CDR2 SMNVEV (reference sequence). The CDR3 runs 17 residues.

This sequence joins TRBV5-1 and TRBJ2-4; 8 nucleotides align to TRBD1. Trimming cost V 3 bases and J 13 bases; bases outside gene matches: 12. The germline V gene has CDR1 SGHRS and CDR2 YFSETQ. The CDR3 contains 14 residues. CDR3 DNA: TGCGCCAGCAGCTGGGAGGACAGGGTGAGGGAGCAGTACTTC. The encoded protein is CASSWEDRVREQYF. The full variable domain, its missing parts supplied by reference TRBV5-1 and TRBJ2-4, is KAGVTQTPRYLIKTRGQQVTLSCSPISGHRSVSWYQQTPGQGLQFLFEYFSETQRNKGNFPGRFSGRQFSNSRSEMNVSTLELGDSALYLCASSWEDRVREQYFGAGTRLSVL.

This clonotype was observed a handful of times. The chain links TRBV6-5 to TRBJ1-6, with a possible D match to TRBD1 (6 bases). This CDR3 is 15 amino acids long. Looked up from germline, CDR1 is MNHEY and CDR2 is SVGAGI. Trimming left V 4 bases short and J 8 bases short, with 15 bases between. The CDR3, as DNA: TGTGCCAGCAGTTCAACGACAGGCATCTATTCACCCCTCCACTTT. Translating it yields CASSSTTGIYSPLHF.

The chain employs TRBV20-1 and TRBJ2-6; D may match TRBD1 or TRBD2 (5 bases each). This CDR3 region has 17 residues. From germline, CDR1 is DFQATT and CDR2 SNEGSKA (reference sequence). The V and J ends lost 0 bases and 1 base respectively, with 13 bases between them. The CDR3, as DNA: TGCAGTGCTAGAGAAAAGGGACGGCTGTCTGGGGCCAACGTCCTGACTTTC. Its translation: CSAREKGRLSGANVLTF.

CDR3: CASSVTGREYNYGYTF. In nucleotides, the CDR3 is TGTGCCAGCAGCGTGACAGGGAGGGAGTACAACTATGGCTACACCTTC. The chain carries TRBV7-9 and TRBJ1-2; TRBD1 agrees at 7 bases. CDR1 and CDR2 from the germline V gene are SEHNR and FQNEAQ (reference sequence). V was clipped by 5 bases and J by 2 bases; unmatched bases: 11. The CDR3 is 16 amino acids. Based on the CDR3 plus reference TRBV7-9 and TRBJ1-2, the full variable domain is DTGVSQNPRHKITKRGQNVTFRCDPISEHNRLYWYRQTLGQGPEFLTYFQNEAQLEKSRLLSDRFSAERPKGSFSTLEIQRTEQGDSAMYLCASSVTGREYNYGYTFGSGTRLTVV.

The CDR3 region is CASSQVGRARHGSPLHF. CDR3 in DNA: TGCGCCAGCAGCCAAGTGGGCAGGGCACGGCATGGTTCACCCCTCCACTTT. The chain recombines TRBV4-1 with TRBJ1-6, with D maybe TRBD1 (5 bases). The CDR3 sequence is 17 residues long. Trimming took 1 base from V and 9 from J, leaving 19 bases between them. Germline CDR1 reads MGHRA; CDR2 reads YSYEKL.

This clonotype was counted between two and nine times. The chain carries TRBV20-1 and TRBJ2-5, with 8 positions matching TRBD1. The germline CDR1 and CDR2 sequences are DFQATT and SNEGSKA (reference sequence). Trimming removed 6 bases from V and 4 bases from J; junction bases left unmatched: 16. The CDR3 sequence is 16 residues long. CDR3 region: CSAPDSDRERSETQYF. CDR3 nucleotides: TGCAGTGCCCCAGACTCGGACAGGGAAAGGTCAGAGACCCAGTACTTC.

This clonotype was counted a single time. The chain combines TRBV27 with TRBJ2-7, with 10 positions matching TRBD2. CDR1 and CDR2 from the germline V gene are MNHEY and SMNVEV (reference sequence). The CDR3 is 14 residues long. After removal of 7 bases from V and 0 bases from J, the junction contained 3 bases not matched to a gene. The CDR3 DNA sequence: TGTGCCAGCATACGGACTAGCGGCTCCTACGAGCAGTACTTC. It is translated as CASIRTSGSYEQYF.

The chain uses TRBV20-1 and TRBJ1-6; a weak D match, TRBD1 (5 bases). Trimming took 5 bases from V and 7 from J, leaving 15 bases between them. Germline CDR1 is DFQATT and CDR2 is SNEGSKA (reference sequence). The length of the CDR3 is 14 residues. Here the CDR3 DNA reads TGCAGTGCTTCCCGTGGGGCTACAAATTCACCCCTCCACTTT. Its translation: CSASRGATNSPLHF.

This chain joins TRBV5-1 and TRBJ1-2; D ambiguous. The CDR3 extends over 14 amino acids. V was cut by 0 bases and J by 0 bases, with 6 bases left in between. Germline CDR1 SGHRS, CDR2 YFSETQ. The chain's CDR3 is CASSLAPPNYGYTF. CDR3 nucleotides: TGCGCCAGCAGCTTGGCCCCACCTAACTATGGCTACACCTTC.

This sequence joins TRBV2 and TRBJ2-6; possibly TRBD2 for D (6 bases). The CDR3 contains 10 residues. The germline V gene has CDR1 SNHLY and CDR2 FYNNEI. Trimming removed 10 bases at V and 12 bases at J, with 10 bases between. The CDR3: CATLASVLTF. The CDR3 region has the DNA TGTGCCACCCTAGCGAGCGTCCTGACTTTC.

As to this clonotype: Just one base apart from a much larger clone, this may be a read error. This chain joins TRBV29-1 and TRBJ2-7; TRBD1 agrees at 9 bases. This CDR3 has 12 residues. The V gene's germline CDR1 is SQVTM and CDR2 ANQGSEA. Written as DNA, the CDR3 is TGCAGCGCGGGACAGGGTTTGGACGAGCGGTACTTC. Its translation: CSAGQGLDERYF.

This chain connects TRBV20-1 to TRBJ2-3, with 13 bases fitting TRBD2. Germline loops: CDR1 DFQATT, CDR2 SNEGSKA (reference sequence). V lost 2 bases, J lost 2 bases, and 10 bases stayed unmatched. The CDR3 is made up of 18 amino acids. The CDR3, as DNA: TGCAGTGCTAGATCGTACGGTGGGACTAGCGGGACCACAGATACGCAGTATTTT. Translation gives CSARSYGGTSGTTDTQYF.

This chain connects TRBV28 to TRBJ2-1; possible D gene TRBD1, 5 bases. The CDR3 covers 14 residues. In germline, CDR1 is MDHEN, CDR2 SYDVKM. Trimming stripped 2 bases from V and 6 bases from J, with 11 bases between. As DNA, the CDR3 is TGTGCCAGCAGTTTAGCAGGGCACCTCAATGAGCAGTTCTTC. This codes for CASSLAGHLNEQFF.

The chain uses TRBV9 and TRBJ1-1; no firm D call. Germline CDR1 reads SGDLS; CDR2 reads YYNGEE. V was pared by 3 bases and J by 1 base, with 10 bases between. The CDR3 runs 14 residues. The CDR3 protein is CASSALRQNTEAFF. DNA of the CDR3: TGTGCCAGCAGCGCACTAAGGCAGAACACTGAAGCTTTCTTT.

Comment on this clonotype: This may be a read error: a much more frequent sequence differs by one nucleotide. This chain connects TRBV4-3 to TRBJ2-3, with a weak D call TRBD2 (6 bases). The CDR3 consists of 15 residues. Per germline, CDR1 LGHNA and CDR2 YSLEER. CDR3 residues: CASNQDGEAADTQYF. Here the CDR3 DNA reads TGCGCCAGCAACCAAGATGGGGAGGCGGCAGATACGCAGTATTTT.

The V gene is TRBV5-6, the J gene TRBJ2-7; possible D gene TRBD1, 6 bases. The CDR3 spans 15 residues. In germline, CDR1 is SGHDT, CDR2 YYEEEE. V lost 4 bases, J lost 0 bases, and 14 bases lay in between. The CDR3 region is CASSMMTGPSYEQYF. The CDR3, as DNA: TGTGCCAGCAGCATGATGACAGGCCCCTCCTACGAGCAGTACTTC.

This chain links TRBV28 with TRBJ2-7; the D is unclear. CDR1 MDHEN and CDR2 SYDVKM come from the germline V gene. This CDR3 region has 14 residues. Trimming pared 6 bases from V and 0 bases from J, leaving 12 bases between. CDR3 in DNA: TGTGCCAGCAGCTTGCGTGGTCCCTCCTACGAGCAGTACTTC. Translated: CASSLRGPSYEQYF.